This T cell receptor beta chain was sequenced during a study of CD8 T cells in ankylosing spondylitis. Only a few counts were recorded for this clonotype. What it recognizes is unknown. The germline V and J ends were trimmed by 1 base and 0 bases, with 10 bases remaining between them. The CDR3 runs 16 residues. The V gene's germline CDR1 is DFQATT and CDR2 SNEGSKA (reference sequence). Study conclusions and caveats: There was reportedly significant enrichment of clones that were disease-linked in matched ankylosing spondylitis synovial fluid. Reports of some motif variants in reactive arthritis synovial fluid and blood predate this one. There was a TCR beta motif, made of several highly homologous variants, that appeared characteristic of ankylosing spondylitis blood.

Libraries for TCR beta were made by quantitative 5'-RACE with molecular barcodes. TCRdb re-called the 5' RACE reads through MiXCR, storing one row per CDR3 protein. The sample holds 200,000 to 250,000 distinct CDR3 sequences, around 17% seen once. The receptor comes from a male donor with ankylosing spondylitis. The chain couples TRBV20-1 to TRBJ2-6; no definite D call. Sequencing input: blood, either unsorted or a sorted T cell fraction (not recorded which). Here the CDR3 DNA reads TGCAGTGCTAGAGGGTCAGCGACCTCTGGGGCCAACGTCCTGACTTTC. It encodes CSARGSATSGANVLTF.